This T cell receptor (beta chain) was recovered during a study of CD8 T cells in ankylosing spondylitis. Study-level points and caveats: In ankylosing spondylitis blood, a motif of 7 to 9 highly homologous TCR beta variants appeared characteristic.

Of note for this clonotype: As yet, its antigen is unknown.

A quantitative 5'-RACE method, one with molecular barcodes, was used to make TCR beta libraries. TCRdb re-called the 5' RACE reads through MiXCR, storing one row per CDR3 protein. This repertoire shows about 170,000 distinct CDR3 sequences, 18% found once; its top ten account for approximately 8%. Between the trimmed V and J ends, which lost 2 bases and 7 bases, there was a span of 3 bases. Germline-derived CDR1 and CDR2 are DFQATT and SNEGSKA (reference sequence). This CDR3 is built from 10 residues. The chain carries TRBV20-1 and TRBJ2-1, with unresolved D. The sequence came from a male donor with ankylosing spondylitis or in good health (not recorded which). The specimen sequenced was blood, either unsorted or a sorted T cell fraction (not recorded which). The CDR3 spells CSARRNEQFF. The CDR3 DNA is TGCAGTGCTAGACGGAATGAGCAGTTCTTC.